This TCR beta chain was identified during a study of blood T cell repertoires in COVID-19. At the level of the study: Acute-phase and convalescent COVID-19 samples originated in the United States, Italy and Spain.

Two consecutive negative NP/OP PCR tests, clearance, or resolved symptoms defined Cohort 3 recovery. The germline V and J ends were trimmed by 5 bases and 1 base, with 9 bases remaining between them. The CDR3 is made up of 13 amino acids. Method: immunoSEQ multiplex PCR; TCRdb's copy keeps in-frame clones and lacks some. Among approximately 440,000 clones listed, about 92% were seen once. Sequenced sample: PBMCs or T cells enriched from blood (not recorded which). The sequence was collected from a man between 18 and 29 years old who had recovered from COVID-19. V and J are TRBV12-3 or TRBV12-4 and TRBJ2-7; no clear D gene. This CDR3 reads CASSPDTSYEQYF. CDR3 sequence (DNA): TGTGCCAGCAGTCCTGACACTTCCTACGAGCAGTACTTC.